The TCR beta chain under discussion was sequenced for a study of cytomegalovirus exposure and HLA in healthy donors. The CDR3 has 14 residues. Looked up from germline, CDR1 is MNHEY and CDR2 is SMNVEV (reference sequence). V gave up 5 bases and J gave up 0 bases, with 10 bases separating them. Overall study results and limits: It was reportedly the case that the classifier diagnosed cytomegalovirus status with high specificity and sensitivity. Earlier findings revealed that most TCR beta V segments proved productive either about 87% or about 30% of the time. Later work found that TCR association rates differed between HLA loci; DRB1 had the most and HLA-C the fewest. An assumption of roughly uniform sequencing depth across donors underlay the presence/absence analyses.

With regard to this clone: The antigen is not known.

In the PCR, 60 Vbeta and 13 Jbeta primers were used. The method was immunoSEQ multiplex PCR; TCRdb's version includes in-frame clones alone and lacks a portion of them. The sample includes fewer than 150,000 clones, about 83% seen only once; the top ten take about 2.6%. V and J are TRBV27 and TRBJ1-2, with unresolved D. The clonotype was recovered from a woman between 35 and 50 years old in good health and CMV-seropositive. What was sequenced was PBMCs. The CDR3 protein is CASSPSRANYGYTF. The CDR3 DNA reads TGTGCCAGCAGTCCATCCCGAGCTAACTATGGCTACACCTTC.